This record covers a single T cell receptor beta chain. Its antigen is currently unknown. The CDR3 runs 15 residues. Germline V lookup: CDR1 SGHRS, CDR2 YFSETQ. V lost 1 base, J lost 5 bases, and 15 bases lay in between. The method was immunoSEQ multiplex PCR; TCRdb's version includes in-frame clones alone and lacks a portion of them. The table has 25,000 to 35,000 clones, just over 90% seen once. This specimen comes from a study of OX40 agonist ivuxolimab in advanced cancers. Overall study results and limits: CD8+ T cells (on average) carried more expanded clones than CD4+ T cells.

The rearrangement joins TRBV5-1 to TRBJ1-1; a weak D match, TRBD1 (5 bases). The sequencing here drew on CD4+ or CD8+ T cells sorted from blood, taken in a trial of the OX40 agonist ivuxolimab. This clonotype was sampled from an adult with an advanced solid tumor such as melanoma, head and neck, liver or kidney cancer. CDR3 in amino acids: CASSLKSGTITEAFF. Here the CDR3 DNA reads TGCGCCAGCAGCTTGAAATCCGGGACTATAACTGAAGCTTTCTTT.